This is a list of T cell receptor beta chains from one sample in a study of shared clonotypes between healthy human individuals. Method: immunoSEQ multiplex PCR; TCRdb's copy keeps in-frame clones and lacks some. Of over 850,000 clones listed, around three quarters are singletons. The sample was memory CD4+ T cells from PBMCs. The receptors here all came from a man younger than 30 in good health. Some clones in this sample may be carry-over from other donors' samples. Both conserved end residues are part of each CDR3. The D gene is left open where the match is weak. Some rows have no size entry. The others give once, few or many, or a class for an expanded clone.

cdr3_aa cdr3_nt d_call j_call clone_size v_call
CASTPRDAHF TGTGCCAGCACCCCAAGGGACGCGCACTTC - TRBJ2-7 - TRBV27
CASSPPPRPGSGNEQFF TGTGCCAGCAGCCCCCCCCCGAGGCCGGGATCGGGCAATGAGCAGTTCTTC - TRBJ2-1 - TRBV28
CASIKREGTYNEQFF TGTGCCAGCATCAAGCGGGAGGGAACCTACAATGAGCAGTTCTTC TRBD2 TRBJ2-1 - TRBV6-1
CASSLRGLAGGSYEQYF TGCGCCAGCAGCTTGCGGGGACTAGCGGGAGGTTCCTACGAGCAGTACTTC TRBD2 TRBJ2-7 - TRBV5-1
CASSLGGQGYEQYF TGTGCCAGCAGCTTAGGCGGACAGGGCTACGAGCAGTACTTC TRBD1 TRBJ2-7 - TRBV7-8
CASSSKLGPTSQWYF TGTGCCAGCAGCTCCAAACTAGGTCCCACCTCTCAGTGGTACTTC - TRBJ2-7 - TRBV5-4
CASSLARDTQYF TGCGCCAGCAGCCTCGCTAGGGATACGCAGTATTTT - TRBJ2-3 - TRBV5-1
CASSVVAMEGAGIQETQYF TGTGCCAGCAGCGTAGTCGCGATGGAGGGGGCTGGGATACAGGAGACCCAGTACTTC - TRBJ2-5 - TRBV9
CASSLAQGTGTTNEKLFF TGTGCCAGCAGCTTAGCGCAGGGGACAGGGACAACTAATGAAAAACTGTTTTTT TRBD1 TRBJ1-4 once TRBV7-9
CASSPQGSRDQPQHF TGTGCCAGTAGCCCACAGGGATCTAGGGATCAGCCCCAGCATTTT - TRBJ1-5 - TRBV19
CASSPPWETQYF TGTGCCAGCAGCCCCCCTTGGGAGACCCAGTACTTC - TRBJ2-5 few TRBV7-2
CASSRLAIGEQFF TGCGCCAGCAGCCGACTAGCAATCGGTGAGCAGTTCTTC TRBD2 TRBJ2-1 - TRBV10-1
CASRSRTESTDTQYF TGTGCCAGCAGATCAAGGACAGAAAGCACAGATACGCAGTATTTT - TRBJ2-3 - TRBV5-8
CASTERAGRAEAFF TGTGCCAGCACCGAAAGGGCCGGGAGGGCTGAAGCTTTCTTT - TRBJ1-1 once TRBV7-3
CASSFGRGRQDTQYF TGCGCCAGCAGCTTTGGGAGGGGGCGTCAAGATACGCAGTATTTT - TRBJ2-3 - TRBV5-1
CASSPLLGQAPSETQYF TGTGCCAGCAGCCCCCTGCTAGGGCAGGCCCCGTCTGAGACCCAGTACTTC - TRBJ2-5 - TRBV28
CAISNPRQVLQYF TGTGCCATCAGCAACCCCAGACAGGTTTTGCAGTACTTC - TRBJ2-7 - TRBV10-3
CASTSQPGELFF TGTGCCAGCACGTCCCAACCCGGGGAGCTGTTTTTT - TRBJ2-2 few TRBV28
CASSLYRINYGYTF TGTGCCAGCAGTTTATATCGGATAAACTATGGCTACACCTTC - TRBJ1-2 - TRBV28
CASSSGTVQETQYF TGTGCCAGCAGCTCGGGGACAGTCCAAGAGACCCAGTACTTC TRBD1 TRBJ2-5 - TRBV5-4
CASSVEFWGSDTQYF TGTGCCAGCAGCGTAGAGTTCTGGGGGTCAGATACGCAGTATTTT - TRBJ2-3 - TRBV9
CASSSSDGGQPQHF TGTGCCAGCAGTTCCTCGGACGGGGGTCAGCCCCAGCATTTT - TRBJ1-5 - TRBV6-5
CASSSSGASSTQYF TGTGCCAGCAGCTCTAGCGGTGCTAGTTCTACGCAGTATTTT TRBD2 TRBJ2-3 few TRBV5-4
CASNKRGLDTDTQYF TGTGCCAGCAACAAGAGGGGGCTAGACACAGATACGCAGTATTTT TRBD1 TRBJ2-3 - TRBV13
CAISNRGDNEQFF TGTGCCATCAGCAATCGGGGGGACAATGAGCAGTTCTTC TRBD2 TRBJ2-1 few TRBV10-3
CASTWDGTGAYEQYF TGTGCCAGCACCTGGGACGGGACAGGAGCCTACGAGCAGTACTTC TRBD1 TRBJ2-7 few TRBV28
CASSEGADYEQYF TGTGCCAGCAGTGAAGGGGCGGACTACGAGCAGTACTTC - TRBJ2-7 - TRBV6-1
CASSPQGGTEAFF TGTGCCAGCTCACCCCAGGGAGGCACTGAAGCTTTCTTT - TRBJ1-1 - TRBV18
CASSSSRGKAGNTIYF TGTGCCAGCAGCTCTTCGAGGGGGAAGGCTGGAAACACCATATATTTT - TRBJ1-3 - TRBV9
CASSVGGRGSTDTQYF TGTGCCAGCAGCGTAGGTGGGAGGGGGAGCACAGATACGCAGTATTTT - TRBJ2-3 few TRBV9
CASSRDGTGVDGYTF TGTGCCAGCTCACGAGACGGAACGGGTGTCGATGGCTACACCTTC - TRBJ1-2 - TRBV18
CASSGATNQPQHF TGTGCCAGCAGTGGCGCAACCAATCAGCCCCAGCATTTT - TRBJ1-5 - TRBV6-1
CASSPNPDEQYF TGTGCCAGCTCACCAAATCCAGACGAGCAGTACTTC - TRBJ2-7 - TRBV18
CASRTSGTYNEQFF TGTGCCAGTCGGACTAGCGGGACCTACAATGAGCAGTTCTTC TRBD2 TRBJ2-1 - TRBV19
CAWSTSTDTQYF TGTGCCTGGAGCACAAGCACAGATACGCAGTATTTT - TRBJ2-3 - TRBV30
CASSFLGFAYEQYF TGTGCCAGCAGTTTCTTAGGTTTTGCCTACGAGCAGTACTTC - TRBJ2-7 - TRBV28
CASSYRWVEGALSREQYF TGTGCCAGCAGTTACCGCTGGGTAGAGGGGGCGCTTTCTAGAGAGCAGTACTTC TRBD1 TRBJ2-7 - TRBV27
CASSLRQTNIGEQYF TGTGCCAGCAGCTTGCGACAGACAAATATCGGTGAGCAGTACTTC - TRBJ2-7 once TRBV13
CASSRGHSSYEQYF TGTGCCAGCAGCCGAGGACATAGCTCCTACGAGCAGTACTTC - TRBJ2-7 - TRBV7-3
CASSSIKGGASKGYTF TGTGCCAGCAGCTCCATTAAGGGAGGGGCTTCAAAGGGCTACACCTTC - TRBJ1-2 many TRBV11-2
CASSWRDSYEQYF TGCGCCAGCAGCTGGAGGGACAGTTACGAGCAGTACTTC - TRBJ2-7 - TRBV5-1
CAWSSGLAGGADTQYF TGTGCCTGGAGTAGCGGACTAGCGGGAGGCGCAGATACGCAGTATTTT TRBD2 TRBJ2-3 - TRBV30
CASSAGQGWATEAFF TGTGCCAGCAGCGCCGGACAGGGCTGGGCCACTGAAGCTTTCTTT TRBD1 TRBJ1-1 - TRBV7-9
CASSALTYSYEQYF TGTGCCAGCAGTGCCCTTACCTACTCCTACGAGCAGTACTTC - TRBJ2-7 few TRBV25-1
CSVFTPNGGEQFF TGCAGCGTTTTCACCCCCAATGGAGGTGAGCAGTTCTTC - TRBJ2-1 - TRBV29-1
CASSPSGSSSSTDTQYF TGCGCCAGCAGCCCTAGCGGGAGCTCCTCTAGCACAGATACGCAGTATTTT TRBD2 TRBJ2-3 - TRBV5-1
CASSLPGGGQPQHF TGCGCCAGCAGCCTCCCCGGTGGGGGACAGCCCCAGCATTTT - TRBJ1-5 - TRBV4-1
CASSGTGPGLTEAFF TGCGCCAGCAGCGGGACTGGCCCCGGGTTAACTGAAGCTTTCTTT - TRBJ1-1 - TRBV5-1
CASSDRDRAYEQYF TGTGCCAGCAGCGACCGGGACAGGGCCTACGAGCAGTACTTC TRBD1 TRBJ2-7 once TRBV6-5
CASSPSGSANTGELFF TGTGCCAGCAGCCCTTCCGGGTCCGCGAACACCGGGGAGCTGTTTTTT - TRBJ2-2 - TRBV27
CASSPNEGHGYTF TGTGCCAGCTCACCTAACGAGGGCCATGGCTACACCTTC - TRBJ1-2 - TRBV18
CASSPGRLRTYEQYF TGTGCCAGCAGCCCGGGACGGCTCCGAACCTACGAGCAGTACTTC - TRBJ2-7 many TRBV7-2
CASSLRLVGLEQFF TGTGCCAGCAGCCTCAGACTAGTTGGTCTTGAGCAGTTCTTC - TRBJ2-1 - TRBV7-2
CASSLLAGTYEQYF TGTGCCAGCAGTTTATTGGCAGGGACCTACGAGCAGTACTTC - TRBJ2-7 - TRBV28
CASSQDLAGAYEQYF TGTGCCAGCAGCCAAGATCTGGCAGGGGCCTACGAGCAGTACTTC - TRBJ2-7 - TRBV4-2
CASRDRGQFYSNQPQHF TGTGCCAGCAGGGACCGGGGACAGTTCTATAGCAATCAGCCCCAGCATTTT TRBD1 TRBJ1-5 few TRBV27
CASRTGFGYGYTF TGTGCCAGCAGGACAGGGTTTGGCTATGGCTACACCTTC TRBD1 TRBJ1-2 - TRBV5-6
CASSKNAEILTYEQYF TGTGCCAGCAGCAAAAACGCGGAGATCCTTACCTACGAGCAGTACTTC - TRBJ2-7 - TRBV21-1
CAWSSTLASNQPQHF TGTGCCTGGAGTTCGACCCTGGCGAGCAATCAGCCCCAGCATTTT - TRBJ1-5 - TRBV30